This record covers a single TCR beta chain. Its matching antigen is unknown. This table comes from immunoSEQ multiplex PCR, and its TCRdb copy is limited to in-frame clones, with some not included. The table has around 400,000 clones, under 90% seen once. The source of the sample is a study of Ad26.COV2.S vaccination and SARS-CoV-2 variants. Study results and limitations: Among vaccine recipients, spike-specific TCR breadth exceeded that of placebo recipients.

Treatment meaning: roughly 20 received Ad26.COV2.S at low or high dose, single or two shots; 5 received placebo; per-sample allocation not given. On day 63 after the first injection, vaccine and placebo recipients gave samples. An adult aged 18-55 years in Boston served as the donor. Built on an Ad26 vector, the vaccine expressed Wuhan-strain SARS-CoV-2 spike. This clonotype was sampled from a person between 18 and 65 years old who received the Ad26.COV2.S COVID-19 vaccine or a placebo. Sequencing used peripheral blood, obtained in a trial of Ad26.COV2.S vaccine versus placebo.

The CDR3 loop reads CASSLNRGVGYGYTF. The DNA for the CDR3 is TGTGCCAGCAGCTTAAACAGGGGTGTTGGCTATGGCTACACCTTC. J is TRBJ1-2 and V is TRBV7-8; TRBD1 matches at 7 bases. The CDR3 runs 15 residues. V dropped 2 bases and J dropped 4; count of bases not matched to a gene: 7. The germline V gene encodes CDR1 SGHVS and CDR2 FQNEAQ.